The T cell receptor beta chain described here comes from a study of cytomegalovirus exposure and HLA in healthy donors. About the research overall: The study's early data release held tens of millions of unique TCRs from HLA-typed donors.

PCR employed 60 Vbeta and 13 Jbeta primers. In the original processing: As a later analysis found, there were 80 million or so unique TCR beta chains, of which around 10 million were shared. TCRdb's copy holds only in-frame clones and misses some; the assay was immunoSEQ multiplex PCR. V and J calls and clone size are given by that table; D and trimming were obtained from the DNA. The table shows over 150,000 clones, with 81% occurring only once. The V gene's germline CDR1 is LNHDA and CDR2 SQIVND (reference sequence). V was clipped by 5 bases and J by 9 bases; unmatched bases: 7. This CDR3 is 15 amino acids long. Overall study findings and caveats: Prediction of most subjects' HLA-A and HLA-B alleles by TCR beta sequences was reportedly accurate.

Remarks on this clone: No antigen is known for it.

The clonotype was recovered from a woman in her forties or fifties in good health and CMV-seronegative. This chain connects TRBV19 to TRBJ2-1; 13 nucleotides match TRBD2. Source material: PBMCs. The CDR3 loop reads CASSSGLAGESEQFF. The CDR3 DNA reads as TGTGCCAGTAGTTCTGGACTAGCGGGAGAATCTGAGCAGTTCTTC.